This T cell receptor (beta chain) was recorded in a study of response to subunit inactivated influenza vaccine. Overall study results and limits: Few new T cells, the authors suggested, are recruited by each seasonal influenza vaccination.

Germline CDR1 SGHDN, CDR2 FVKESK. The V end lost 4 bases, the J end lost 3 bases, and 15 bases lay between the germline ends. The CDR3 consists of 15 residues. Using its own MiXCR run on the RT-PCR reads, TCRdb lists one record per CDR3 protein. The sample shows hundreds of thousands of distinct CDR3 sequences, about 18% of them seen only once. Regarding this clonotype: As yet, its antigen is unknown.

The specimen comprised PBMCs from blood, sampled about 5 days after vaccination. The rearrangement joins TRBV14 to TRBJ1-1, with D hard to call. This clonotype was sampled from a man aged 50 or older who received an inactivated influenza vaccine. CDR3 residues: CASSPPIDAHTEAFF. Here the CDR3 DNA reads TGTGCCAGCAGCCCACCGATAGACGCGCACACTGAAGCTTTCTTT.